This T cell receptor beta chain was recorded in a study of blood T cell repertoires in COVID-19. Study context: Sample material is recorded as cDNA or gDNA derived from T cells, B-cell-depleted T cells, or PBMCs.

Germline CDR1 reads SGHNT; CDR2 reads YYREEE (reference sequence). V gave up 1 base and J gave up 5 bases, with 15 bases separating them. The CDR3 contains 15 residues. The table came from immunoSEQ multiplex PCR; TCRdb's copy has only in-frame clones and leaves some out. The sample yields around 54,000 clones, about nine tenths seen once. The chain recombines TRBV5-4 with TRBJ1-1; D not resolved. The sequence was obtained from a woman aged 40 to 49 with active COVID-19. Sample: peripheral blood. CDR3 bases: TGTGCCAGCAGCTTGAACCCGGAGGGTCGGACTGAAGCTTTCTTT. This gives the protein CASSLNPEGRTEAFF.